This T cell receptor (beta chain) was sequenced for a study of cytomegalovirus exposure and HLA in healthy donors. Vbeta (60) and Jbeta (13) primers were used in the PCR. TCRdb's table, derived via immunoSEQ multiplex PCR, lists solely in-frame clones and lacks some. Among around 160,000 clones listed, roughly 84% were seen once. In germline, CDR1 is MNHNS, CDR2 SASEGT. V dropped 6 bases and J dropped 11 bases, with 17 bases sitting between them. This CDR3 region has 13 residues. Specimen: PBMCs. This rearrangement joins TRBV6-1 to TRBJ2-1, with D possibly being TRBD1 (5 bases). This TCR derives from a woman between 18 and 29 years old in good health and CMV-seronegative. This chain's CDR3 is CASSLILQEQQFF. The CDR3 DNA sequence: TGTGCCAGCAGCCTAATATTACAGGAACAGCAGTTCTTC.